This T cell receptor (beta chain) was sequenced for a study of blood T cells in healthy people across ages. Whole-study findings and limits: Age brought a roughly linear fall in TCR beta diversity measured per million T cells.

CDR1 and CDR2 (germline): MGHRA, YSYEKL. With 3 bases removed from V and 0 bases from J, the gap between germline ends came to 15 bases. The CDR3 consists of 16 residues. This clonotype has ten or more counts. Antigen: not known. Per sample, at least 5.5 micrograms of total RNA were extracted. Primed by a sample-barcoded 5' primer and a J-beta primer mix, a second PCR proceeded for about 7 to 11 cycles. TCRdb re-derived calls from the 5' RACE reads in MiXCR, one entry per CDR3 protein. This sample has around 1,800,000 distinct CDR3 sequences; approximately 40% occur once, and the top ten carry 23%. The rearrangement links TRBV4-1 to TRBJ2-7; D ambiguous. This TCR was recovered from a human donor in good health. The sequencing sample was made of blood. DNA for the CDR3: TGCGCCAGCAGCCAGCTCGGGCAGGTTAGCTCCTACGAGCAGTACTTC. Protein product: CASSQLGQVSSYEQYF.